This TCR beta chain was sequenced for a study of OX40 agonist ivuxolimab in advanced cancers. Concerning the study at large: The costimulatory receptor OX40 (CD134) was targeted by ivuxolimab, a fully human IgG2 agonistic monoclonal antibody. Of the roughly 50 dose-escalation patients, hepatocellular carcinoma was present in about 20, melanoma in approximately 15, renal cell carcinoma in 9 and head and neck cancer in 9. Partial responses occurred in three dose-escalation patients, of whom one had hepatocellular carcinoma and two had cutaneous melanoma. The paper covers the monotherapy dose-escalation part of the phase I ivuxolimab trial, which included N ≈ 54 patients. Prior anti-PD-1, anti-PD-L1 or anti-CTLA-4 therapy was permitted, and checkpoint inhibitors had been received by more than 35% of dose-escalation patients. Peripheral TCRbeta sequencing aimed to test whether ivuxolimab altered TCR sequence diversity and caused clonal T-cell expansion. In the dose-escalation cohort, 82.7% of patients were male, and the mean age was around 60 years, with a range of about 23 to 90. Intravenous ivuxolimab was administered to patients every 2 weeks at six dose levels: 0.01, 0.1, 0.3, 1.5, 3 and 10 mg/kg.

Patients with autoimmune disease history or receiving systemic immunosuppression were excluded from the trial. Peripheral blood for TCR sequencing was drawn from every dose cohort at baseline, at cycle 4 day 1 and at cycle 7 day 1. Samples were obtained from an open-label, multicenter, first-in-human phase I dose-escalation trial of ivuxolimab. Adults with locally advanced or metastatic head and neck squamous cell, hepatocellular, melanoma or renal cell carcinoma were enrolled in the trial. Before TCR sequencing, CD4+ T cells and CD8+ T cells were sorted from peripheral blood as separate populations. For sequencing of the TCRbeta CDR3 region, genomic DNA was extracted from the sorted cells. The immunoSEQ Assay was used to sequence the TCRbeta CDR3 regions. TCRdb took over this immuneACCESS table, retaining in-frame rearrangements with V and J assigned. Such tables are incomplete; in checked studies, under half of the missing clones stem from an unresolved V gene, and the remainder is unexplained. The sample table holds 75,000 to 90,000 clones, of which 80% to 95% were seen once. Roughly 1.1% of the sample is held by the ten biggest clonotypes.

Beyond this particular receptor, the publication reports: After ivuxolimab, more expanded clones were found on average in CD8+ T cells than in CD4+ T cells. Antigen specificity was not determined for the clonally expanded peripheral T cells. In the 0.1-3.0 mg/kg groups, partial responders were among the patients with the lowest normalized peripheral clonal expansion, particularly in CD8+ T cells. Low levels of normalized T-cell clonal expansion were also seen in some patients who did not respond. At doses of 0.1 to 3.0 mg/kg, clonal expansion of both CD4+ and CD8+ T cells in blood was seen between baseline and week 6.

Trimming takes 4 bases off V and 12 bases off J; junction bases not matched to a gene: 20. CDR1 SGHRS and CDR2 YFSETQ were looked up in the germline V gene. There are 16 amino acids in the CDR3, from cysteine to phenylalanine inclusive. Of all the DNA, just the CDR3 is kept, 48 bases in frame from base 1. For this clone: The clone's antigen remains unknown. No quality values exist for individual bases; no much larger clone is one base distant.

The sample in question was CD4+ or CD8+ T cells sorted from blood, obtained in a trial of the OX40 agonist ivuxolimab. The chain couples TRBV5-1 to TRBJ2-7, and 9 junction bases match TRBD1. The TCR sequence derives from an adult with an advanced solid tumor such as melanoma, head and neck, liver or kidney cancer. The nucleotide sequence reads TGCGCCAGCAGCACGCTACGGGGGACAGGGACCGGGTTCTGGTACTTC. Its protein reads: CASSTLRGTGTGFWYF.